What follows are 26 T cell receptor beta chains derived from one specimen sequenced in a study of T cells in Graves' hyperthyroidism and ophthalmopathy. Amplification of TCR beta CDR3 regions used RNA as the template. HTBI primers drove first-round RT-PCR of the TCR CDR3. TCRdb independently ran MiXCR on the multiplex PCR reads; one entry per CDR3 protein. The sample holds around 560,000 distinct CDR3 sequences, 16% seen once. Sequenced input: blood. The receptors were gathered from a woman between 18 and 29 years old with Graves' hyperthyroidism.

This clonotype was counted ten times or more. In DNA form, the CDR3 reads TGTGCCAGCAGTTATAGTCCGCTAGCGGGAGACGAGCAGTACTTC. This codes for CASSYSPLAGDEQYF. The chain is built from TRBV12-3 or TRBV12-4 and TRBJ2-7; 10 positions match TRBD2. The CDR3 is made up of 15 amino acids. The V and J ends lost 4 bases and 5 bases, in that order; junction bases with no gene match: 8.

J is TRBJ1-4 and V is TRBV6-6; 7 nucleotides agree with TRBD1. In germline, CDR1 is MNHNY, CDR2 SVGAGI (reference sequence). The CDR3 totals 15 residues. V lost 3 bases and J lost 10; bases outside the gene matches: 11. CDR3 DNA sequence: TGTGCCAGCAGTTATCGACAGGGCGGTTGGGGAAAACTGTTTTTT. It codes for CASSYRQGGWGKLFF.

This clonotype was detected ten times or more. The genes are TRBV28 and TRBJ1-2, with 7 bases lining up with TRBD1. J lost 5 bases, V lost 5 bases, and 14 bases had no gene match. Germline CDR1 reads MDHEN; CDR2 reads SYDVKM. CDR3 size: 16 residues. CDR3: CASSHPYRGSEYGYTF. The CDR3 bases are TGTGCCAGCAGTCATCCCTACAGGGGCTCGGAATATGGCTACACCTTC.

This clonotype was observed many times. The genes are TRBV6-1 and TRBJ1-2, with D perhaps matching TRBD1 (6 bases). CDR3 length equals 14 residues. Trimming removed 5 bases from V and 5 bases from J, with 15 bases in between. The germline CDR1 and CDR2 sequences are MNHNS and SASEGT. This chain's CDR3 is CASSSTGPFYGYTF. The CDR3 nucleotides are TGTGCCAGCAGTTCGACAGGCCCGTTTTATGGCTACACCTTC.

The chain has TRBV7-9 and TRBJ1-3; maybe TRBD1 (5 bases). V shed 5 bases and J shed 0 bases, with 11 bases lying between them. From germline, CDR1 is SEHNR and CDR2 FQNEAQ (reference sequence). CDR3 length: 15 amino acids. The CDR3 loop is CASSATGASGNTIYF. The CDR3 DNA reads as TGTGCCAGCAGCGCTACAGGCGCCTCTGGAAACACCATATATTTT.

The chain uses TRBV10-1 and TRBJ2-1, with TRBD2 matching over 10 bases. In germline, CDR1 is WNHNN, CDR2 SYGVQD (reference sequence). The CDR3 has 17 amino acids. The J segment lost 10 bases and the V segment lost 0 bases, leaving 12 bases of the junction unmatched. The chain's CDR3 is CASSESMSGRAFGEQFF. In DNA form, the CDR3 reads TGCGCCAGCAGTGAGTCGATGAGCGGGAGGGCCTTCGGGGAGCAGTTCTTC.

This clonotype was seen a handful of times. V and J are TRBV7-2 and TRBJ2-2; the D is unclear. Germline V gives CDR1 SGHTA, CDR2 FQGNSA. The CDR3 runs 14 residues. V was clipped by 2 bases and J by 3 bases, with 7 bases between them. The DNA for the CDR3 is TGTGCCAGCAGCTTATTAACAGACACCGGGGAGCTGTTTTTT. This sequence encodes CASSLLTDTGELFF.

There are a few counts of this clonotype. V usage is TRBV5-1 and J usage is TRBJ1-2; D uncertain. Trimming took off 0 bases at V and 1 base at J, with 7 bases between the two ends. From germline, CDR1 is SGHRS and CDR2 YFSETQ. This CDR3 is 14 amino acids long. The chain's CDR3 is CASSLVAGNYGYTF. For the CDR3, the DNA is TGCGCCAGCAGCTTGGTAGCGGGTAACTATGGCTACACCTTC.

This clonotype was detected ten times or more. CDR3 region: CASSLKQGNSPLHF. The CDR3 DNA sequence: TGTGCCAGCAGCTTAAAACAGGGGAACTCACCCCTCCACTTT. This chain connects TRBV12-3 or TRBV12-4 to TRBJ1-6; TRBD1 aligns across 7 bases. The CDR3 is made up of 14 amino acids. J gave up 10 bases and V 6 bases, and 9 bases lay outside the gene matches.

This clonotype was observed at least ten times. This chain uses TRBV6-2 or TRBV6-3 with TRBJ2-5, with D perhaps TRBD1 (5 bases). Germline values: CDR1 MNHEY, CDR2 SVGEGT. V was shortened by 8 bases and J by 5 bases, with 15 bases between the two germline ends. The CDR3 is 13 amino acids. The chain's CDR3 is CASDRWGRETQYF. In nucleotides, the CDR3 is TGTGCCAGCGACCGGTGGGGCCGGGAGACCCAGTACTTC.

Comment on this clonotype: Without the conserved terminal phenylalanine or tryptophan, this CDR3 likely stems from a read error. The rearrangement uses TRBV6-2 or TRBV6-3 and TRBJ2-2; 8 bases map to TRBD2. There are 14 residues in the CDR3. The trim removed 6 bases at V and 7 bases at J, leaving 7 bases unmatched. CDR1 is MNHEY, CDR2 SVGEGT, per germline. CDR3 bases: TGTGCCAGCAGACCGGGGGGGGCCGGCGGGGAGCTGTTTTCT. This gives the protein CASRPGGAGGELFS.

This clonotype was counted at least ten times. This chain links TRBV6-9 with TRBJ1-1; D possibly corresponds to TRBD1 (6 bases). In germline, CDR1 is MNHGY, CDR2 SVAAGI. This CDR3 has 15 residues. Trimming shortened V by 0 bases and J by 0 bases, and 8 bases separated the two germline ends. CDR3 sequence: CASSYSAGVNTEAFF. DNA for the CDR3: TGTGCCAGCAGTTATTCGGCAGGGGTGAACACTGAAGCTTTCTTT.

This clonotype appeared many times. The gene calls are TRBV5-1 and TRBJ2-4; 7 nucleotides agree with TRBD1. V lost 5 bases to trimming and J lost 1 base; unmatched junction nucleotides: 3. Germline CDR1 SGHRS, CDR2 YFSETQ. CDR3 size: 14 residues. The CDR3 is CASSPQGAKNIQYF. In DNA form, the CDR3 reads TGCGCCAGCAGTCCACAGGGGGCCAAAAACATTCAGTACTTC. The whole variable domain, filled in from reference TRBV5-1 and TRBJ2-4, reads KAGVTQTPRYLIKTRGQQVTLSCSPISGHRSVSWYQQTPGQGLQFLFEYFSETQRNKGNFPGRFSGRQFSNSRSEMNVSTLELGDSALYLCASSPQGAKNIQYFGAGTRLSVL.

This clonotype was seen ten or more times. V is TRBV29-1 and J is TRBJ2-5, with 10 bases aligning to TRBD2. Trimming at V came to 3 bases and at J to 7 bases, leaving 8 bases not matched to a gene. Germline CDR1 is SQVTM and CDR2 is ANQGSEA. This CDR3 contains 14 residues. Here the CDR3 DNA reads TGCAGCGTTGAGGTGATAGCGGGGGGATCGACCCAGTACTTC. Translated, it gives CSVEVIAGGSTQYF.

This clonotype was counted at least ten times. The J gene is TRBJ2-2, the V gene TRBV20-1; tentatively, D is TRBD1 (5 bases). The germline V gene encodes CDR1 DFQATT and CDR2 SNEGSKA (reference sequence). V was cut by 7 bases and J by 8 bases, with 17 bases left in between. The CDR3 has 13 residues. The CDR3 region has the DNA TGCAGTGGCCAGTCCAGGGTGGAAGGGGAGCTGTTTTTT. It is translated as CSGQSRVEGELFF.

This clonotype occurred many times. The genes are TRBV7-9 and TRBJ2-1; tentatively, D is TRBD2 (5 bases). CDR3 length: 17 amino acids. V lost 3 bases to trimming and J lost 0 bases, with 15 bases between them. The germline V gene has CDR1 SEHNR and CDR2 FQNEAQ (reference sequence). This chain's CDR3 is CASSFPAGPSSYNEQFF. The CDR3 DNA is TGTGCCAGCAGCTTCCCTGCGGGTCCGAGCTCCTACAATGAGCAGTTCTTC.

The chain is built from TRBV10-3 and TRBJ1-2; TRBD1 is a possible D gene (5 bases). The CDR3 is 15 residues long. V lost 8 bases and J 2 bases, leaving 18 bases between the germline ends. Germline assignment: CDR1 ENHRY and CDR2 SYGVKD. CDR3 sequence (DNA): TGTGCCATCCTAGACAGCTTGGTATCCAACTATGGCTACACCTTC. This codes for CAILDSLVSNYGYTF.

This clonotype occurred many times. The V call is TRBV12-3 or TRBV12-4, the J call TRBJ1-5; the D gene is possibly TRBD1 (5 bases). Trimming pared 3 bases from V and 3 bases from J, leaving 12 bases between. This CDR3 region has 15 residues. The DNA for the CDR3 is TGTGCCAGCAGTTTGAAGGGGACCTACAATCAGCCCCAGCATTTT. It is translated as CASSLKGTYNQPQHF.

With regard to this clonotype: An end of the junction does not agree with germline; a read error may underlie this. J is TRBJ2-7 and V is TRBV7-7; D might be TRBD1 (5 bases). This CDR3 is 16 amino acids long. Per germline, CDR1 SSHAT and CDR2 FNYEAQ (reference sequence). The CDR3 nucleotides are TGTGCTAGCAGCTTAGTCCCCACAGACAGTCCCTACGAGCAGTACTTC. This codes for CASSLVPTDSPYEQYF.

Many counts were recorded for this clonotype. The J gene is TRBJ2-7, the V gene TRBV7-2, with D unclear. Per the germline V gene, CDR1 is SGHTA and CDR2 is FQGNSA. CDR3 size: 13 residues. V gave up 5 bases and J gave up 4 bases, with 12 bases separating them. The CDR3 loop is CASSHTAGYEQYF. Here the CDR3 DNA reads TGTGCCAGCAGCCATACTGCCGGTTACGAGCAGTACTTC.

This clonotype was recorded at least ten times. The chain employs TRBV12-3 or TRBV12-4 and TRBJ1-1, with a weak D call TRBD1 (5 bases). V was clipped by 6 bases and J by 6 bases, with 14 bases between them. The CDR3 sequence is 13 residues long. The CDR3 nucleotides are TGTGCCAGCAGCCAGGGAGGGATCTCTGAAGCTTTCTTT. It codes for CASSQGGISEAFF.

This clonotype has ten or more counts. This rearrangement joins TRBV12-3 or TRBV12-4 to TRBJ2-2; 11 positions agree with TRBD2. V trimming: 9 bases; J trimming: 5 bases; junction bases outside the gene matches: 8. The CDR3 is 15 residues long. CDR3 sequence (DNA): TGTGCCAGTAAACTAGCGGGGGAACTAACCGGGGAGCTGTTTTTT. This codes for CASKLAGELTGELFF.

The table lists this clonotype with many counts. The chain combines TRBV7-2 with TRBJ2-7; D perhaps matches TRBD2 (5 bases). Trimming stripped 5 bases from V and 3 bases from J, with 17 bases between. CDR3 length: 15 residues. Germline V gene lookup returns CDR1 SGHTA and CDR2 FQGNSA. This chain's CDR3 is CASSPLGRLNYEQYF. The CDR3 region has the DNA TGTGCCAGCAGCCCCTTAGGGAGACTTAACTACGAGCAGTACTTC.

The chain carries TRBV7-9 and TRBJ1-5, with TRBD1 matching 8 bases. The CDR3 length is 12 residues. V shed 3 bases and J 12 bases; nucleotides not matched to a gene: 4. Per the germline V gene, CDR1 is SEHNR and CDR2 is FQNEAQ (reference sequence). As DNA, the CDR3 is TGTGCCAGCAGCTTTTTTGACAGGGGCCAGCATTTT. This translates into CASSFFDRGQHF.

The rearrangement joins TRBV7-2 to TRBJ2-1; 7 nucleotides line up with TRBD2. Germline loops: CDR1 SGHTA, CDR2 FQGNSA. There are 19 residues in the CDR3. J was trimmed by 1 base and V by 5 bases; bases with no gene match: 17. This CDR3 is CASSPGWAGVLGSYNEQFF. The CDR3 DNA follows: TGTGCCAGCAGCCCCGGCTGGGCGGGAGTACTGGGTTCCTACAATGAGCAGTTCTTC.

This chain links TRBV11-3 with TRBJ1-2; TRBD1 matches at 9 bases. From germline, CDR1 is SGHNT and CDR2 YENEEA. Losses at the gene ends were 7 bases for V and 4 bases for J; bases not matched to a gene: 7. This CDR3 contains 14 residues. The CDR3 is CASTLQGAGYGYTF. Written as DNA, the CDR3 is TGTGCCAGCACCCTACAGGGGGCGGGCTATGGCTACACCTTC.